Described below is a single T cell receptor (beta chain) sequence and its context. What it binds is not known. These data are taken from a study of T cell responses to AZD1222 COVID-19 vaccine. Study observations and caveats: White British people made up most donors, females outnumbered males, and clonal diversity was possibly underestimated.

The protocol was immunoSEQ multiplex PCR, while the TCRdb copy is restricted to in-frame clones and leaves out a portion. The sample lists under 85,000 clones; 75% to 95% were seen once. The CDR3 runs 15 residues. The V and J ends lost 4 bases and 4 bases, in that order; junction bases with no gene match: 4. Looked up from germline, CDR1 is SGHVS and CDR2 is FQNEAQ. Sequences were derived from peripheral blood, sampled 28 days after the second AZD1222 dose. The TCR was taken from an adult who received the AZD1222 COVID-19 vaccine. The chain uses TRBV7-8 and TRBJ1-4; 9 bases are a match to TRBD1. CDR3 protein: CASSSNRGRNEKLFF. As DNA, the CDR3 is TGTGCCAGCAGCTCAAACAGGGGGCGTAATGAAAAACTGTTTTTT. The complete variable domain, with remaining parts taken from reference TRBV7-8 and TRBJ1-4, reads GAGVSQSPRYKVAKRGQDVALRCDPISGHVSLFWYQQALGQGPEFLTYFQNEAQLDKSGLPSDRFFAERPEGSVSTLKIQRTQQEDSAVYLCASSSNRGRNEKLFFGSGTQLSVL.